The entry below gives a single TCR beta chain sequence along with its context. The entry originates in a study of T cell repertoires in ileal Crohn's disease. Study-level information: Operated complications were stricturing disease (roughly 61%) and penetrating disease (about 40%).

The protocol was immunoSEQ multiplex PCR, while the TCRdb copy is restricted to in-frame clones and leaves out a portion. The table shows approximately 3,400 clones, with approximately 80% occurring only once. The sorted cells were lamina propria lymphocytes from surgical specimens, first isolated by density gradient. V was trimmed by 5 bases and J by 7 bases, leaving 17 bases between them. The CDR3 length is 15 residues. The germline V gene has CDR1 SGHVS and CDR2 FNYEAQ. This clonotype originated in an adult with Crohn's disease. V usage is TRBV7-6 and J usage is TRBJ2-2; unclear D gene. Specimen: CD4+ T cells sorted from the ileum. The CDR3 nucleotides are TGTGCCAGCAGCCCCGTACAGATGATTGGCGGGGAGCTGTTTTTT. This codes for CASSPVQMIGGELFF.